This T cell receptor (beta chain) came from a study of read filtering for tumor transcriptome and immune sequencing. At the level of the study: RNA-seq yielded only roughly 75 to 1273 TCR reads, IR-seq about 4 to 10.27 million. Notes on the study in general: In IR-seq, single-read clonotypes were around 80% of clonotypes but around 3.2% of reads. Compared with RNA-seq, IR-seq gave much higher clonotype depth and reliability.

The CDR3 sequence is 15 residues long. The V gene's germline CDR1 is MNHNS and CDR2 SASEGT. V was pared by 2 bases and J by 4 bases, with 13 bases between. In its sample, this clonotype was seen many times. Its antigen is undetermined. The library was built from roughly 400 ng RNA with molecular barcoded adaptors for alpha/delta and beta/gamma chains. TCRdb independently ran MiXCR on the reads; one entry per CDR3 protein. This table has tens of thousands of distinct CDR3 sequences, about a fifth appearing once. Sequenced material: a population of CD138-negative cells sorted from bone marrow. The chain couples TRBV6-1 to TRBJ2-3; possible D gene TRBD1, 5 bases. The TCR comes from a donor aged 40 or older with multiple myeloma. CDR3: CASSEFSAGSDTQYF. The CDR3 DNA is TGTGCCAGCAGTGAATTTTCGGCAGGGTCAGATACGCAGTATTTT.